Reported below is one TCR beta chain. Its cognate antigen is unknown. This record comes from a study of shared clonotypes between healthy human individuals. Study outcomes and limitations: Shared across a few donors were around 5% of the naive CD4 clonotypes. It was the non-shared clonotypes that had lower generation probabilities than clonotypes shared by all four donors.

The assay was immunoSEQ multiplex PCR, and TCRdb's table has in-frame clones only and misses some. The sample lists approximately 1,500,000 clones, approximately 96% occurring once. The sequencing input was naive CD4+ T cells sorted from blood. Subset described: CD45RA+ positively selected. The source is a man younger than 45 in good health.

The CDR3: CASSPTGLAGRHTDTQYF. DNA for the CDR3: TGTGCCAGCTCGCCTACAGGACTAGCGGGGCGCCATACAGATACGCAGTATTTT. The chain uses TRBV18 and TRBJ2-3; TRBD2 aligns across 12 bases. Germline V gene sequence: CDR1 KGHSH, CDR2 LQKENI. The CDR3 covers 18 residues. The J segment lost 3 bases and the V segment lost 6 bases, leaving 13 bases of the junction unmatched.